This TCR beta chain was documented in a study of OX40 agonist ivuxolimab in advanced cancers. Overall study: Patients treated during dose escalation were battling hepatocellular carcinoma, melanoma, renal cell or head and neck cancer. Of mixed ages from about 20 to 90 and averaging 60 years, the group was around 78% male.

Trimming took 7 bases from V and 1 from J; bases not matched to a gene: 4. CDR3 length: 14 residues. Germline loops: CDR1 SGDLS, CDR2 YYNGEE. Notes on this clone: Its antigen remains unidentified.

Whole-study results and caveats: Clonal expansion from baseline to week 6 occurred in both CD4+ and CD8+ T cells. There were also nonresponders showing low normalized T-cell clonal expansion.

The method was immunoSEQ multiplex PCR; TCRdb's version includes in-frame clones alone and lacks a portion of them. The table records about 61,000 clones, about 86% of them present only once. The source is an adult with an advanced solid tumor such as melanoma, head and neck, liver or kidney cancer. Sequencing was performed on CD4+ or CD8+ T cells sorted from blood, taken in a trial of the OX40 agonist ivuxolimab. This chain uses TRBV9 with TRBJ1-4; 7 nucleotides agree with TRBD1. CDR3 sequence: CASARGGTNEKLFF. CDR3 coding DNA: TGTGCCAGCGCCAGGGGGGGAACTAATGAAAAACTGTTTTTT.